A selection of T cell receptor beta chains follows, all from one sample in a study of blood T cell repertoires in COVID-19. Profiling relied on immunoSEQ multiplex PCR, and the TCRdb table lists in-frame clones only, not all of them. Seen here are roughly 160,000 clones, about 88% observed once, and the top ten hold roughly 2%. Sample: peripheral blood. The receptors were sampled from a man aged 45-65 years who had recovered from COVID-19. The CDR3 runs from the conserved cysteine through the conserved F or W. The order of the fields is clone size, J gene, D gene, V gene, CDR3 DNA, CDR3 protein. A D gene is named only where the DNA matches it firmly. Clone size is stated in some rows and not others, as once, few, many or a class when expanded.

abundance: NA; j_gene: TRBJ2-1; d_gene: NA; v_gene: TRBV10-3; CDR3nt: TGTGCCATCAGTGAGTCGCGGCAGTGGGAGTTCTTC; CDR3aa: CAISESRQWEFF
abundance: NA; j_gene: TRBJ2-1; d_gene: TRBD1; v_gene: TRBV7-2; CDR3nt: TGTGCCAGCAGCTTCTCCCGAGGGGACAGGGGAGGGTACAATGAGCAGTTCTTC; CDR3aa: CASSFSRGDRGGYNEQFF
abundance: once; j_gene: TRBJ1-5; d_gene: NA; v_gene: TRBV11-2; CDR3nt: TGTGCCAGCAGCTTAGGGGGGGGGACTCGATTGCCCAATCAGCCCCAGCATTTT; CDR3aa: CASSLGGGTRLPNQPQHF
abundance: NA; j_gene: TRBJ1-1; d_gene: TRBD1; v_gene: TRBV27; CDR3nt: TGTGCCAGCCATAGGACAGGGCGGACTGAAGCTTTCTTT; CDR3aa: CASHRTGRTEAFF
abundance: NA; j_gene: TRBJ1-4; d_gene: NA; v_gene: TRBV19; CDR3nt: TGTGCCAGTATCGGGACTGCTAATAATGAAAAACTGTTTTTT; CDR3aa: CASIGTANNEKLFF
abundance: NA; j_gene: TRBJ2-2; d_gene: TRBD1; v_gene: TRBV7-6; CDR3nt: TGTGCCAGCAGCTTAGCCAGGACAGGGGGTGCCGGGGAGCTGTTTTTT; CDR3aa: CASSLARTGGAGELFF
abundance: NA; j_gene: TRBJ2-1; d_gene: TRBD1; v_gene: TRBV7-2; CDR3nt: TGTGCCAGCAGCGCTGACAGGGGTGGGGGCAATGAGCAGTTCTTC; CDR3aa: CASSADRGGGNEQFF
abundance: NA; j_gene: TRBJ1-3; d_gene: NA; v_gene: TRBV6-5; CDR3nt: TGTGCCAGCAGTTACTTGGGGCATTCCTCTGGAAACACCATATATTTT; CDR3aa: CASSYLGHSSGNTIYF
abundance: NA; j_gene: TRBJ2-1; d_gene: TRBD2; v_gene: TRBV5-1; CDR3nt: TGCGCCAGCAGCTTGAAGAAAATAGCGGGAGGGCTCAATGAGCAGTTCTTC; CDR3aa: CASSLKKIAGGLNEQFF
abundance: few; j_gene: TRBJ1-4; d_gene: TRBD1; v_gene: TRBV5-8; CDR3nt: TGTGCCAGCAGCTCCCGGGGACAGGGACTTTCTAATGAAAAACTGTTTTTT; CDR3aa: CASSSRGQGLSNEKLFF
abundance: NA; j_gene: TRBJ2-7; d_gene: TRBD1; v_gene: TRBV7-2; CDR3nt: TGTGCCAGCAGCCAACGATCCGGGACAGGCACCTACGAGCAGTACTTC; CDR3aa: CASSQRSGTGTYEQYF
abundance: once; j_gene: TRBJ2-5; d_gene: NA; v_gene: TRBV10-3; CDR3nt: TGTGCCATCAGTGACGGTGAGACCCAGTACTTC; CDR3aa: CAISDGETQYF
abundance: NA; j_gene: TRBJ2-3; d_gene: TRBD2; v_gene: TRBV5-5; CDR3nt: TGTGCCAGCAGCTCGGGGCCAGCGGGAGGAGATACGCAGTATTTT; CDR3aa: CASSSGPAGGDTQYF
abundance: NA; j_gene: TRBJ2-7; d_gene: NA; v_gene: TRBV11-2; CDR3nt: TGTGCCAGCAGCTACTCCGGGACGGGAGTTAACGGGCAGTACTTC; CDR3aa: CASSYSGTGVNGQYF
abundance: once; j_gene: TRBJ1-2; d_gene: TRBD1; v_gene: TRBV28; CDR3nt: TGTGCCAGCAGTTTATACTTTGGACAGGGCGGTGGCTACACCTTC; CDR3aa: CASSLYFGQGGGYTF
abundance: NA; j_gene: TRBJ2-7; d_gene: NA; v_gene: TRBV19; CDR3nt: TGTGCCAGTTCTTACGGGCCCCAGGGTTCCTACGAGCAGTACTTC; CDR3aa: CASSYGPQGSYEQYF
abundance: NA; j_gene: TRBJ1-2; d_gene: TRBD1; v_gene: TRBV3-1/TRBV3-2; CDR3nt: TGTGCCAGCAGCCACGGGACAGGGAGCCCCCGGAGTGGCTACACCTTC; CDR3aa: CASSHGTGSPRSGYTF
abundance: NA; j_gene: TRBJ2-3; d_gene: NA; v_gene: TRBV10-2; CDR3nt: TGCGCCAGCAGTGAGGGGGGCATAGGTACGCAGTATTTT; CDR3aa: CASSEGGIGTQYF
abundance: NA; j_gene: TRBJ2-5; d_gene: TRBD1; v_gene: TRBV5-1; CDR3nt: TGCGCCAGCAGCTTGGGATCCGGGACAGCTCAAGAGACCCAGTACTTC; CDR3aa: CASSLGSGTAQETQYF
abundance: NA; j_gene: TRBJ2-1; d_gene: TRBD2; v_gene: TRBV7-2; CDR3nt: TGTGCCAGCGGACCCGGGACTAGCGAATACAATGAGCAGTTCTTC; CDR3aa: CASGPGTSEYNEQFF
abundance: NA; j_gene: TRBJ2-7; d_gene: TRBD2; v_gene: TRBV5-1; CDR3nt: TGCGCCAGCAGCCCTAGCGGGAGGGCCACCCACGAGCAGTACTTC; CDR3aa: CASSPSGRATHEQYF
abundance: NA; j_gene: TRBJ1-1; d_gene: NA; v_gene: TRBV7-8; CDR3nt: TGTGCCAGCAGCTTAGTCACAGGGACAAACACTGAAGCTTTCTTT; CDR3aa: CASSLVTGTNTEAFF
abundance: NA; j_gene: TRBJ1-1; d_gene: NA; v_gene: TRBV28; CDR3nt: TGTGCCAGCAGCCTACGTTCCCCTGAAGCTTTCTTT; CDR3aa: CASSLRSPEAFF
abundance: NA; j_gene: TRBJ2-7; d_gene: NA; v_gene: TRBV28; CDR3nt: TGTGCCACATCGGGGGTCTACGAGCAGTACTTC; CDR3aa: CATSGVYEQYF
abundance: NA; j_gene: TRBJ1-6; d_gene: NA; v_gene: TRBV12-2; CDR3nt: TGTGCAAGTCGCTTAGCGCAACATTCTGGGCATTCACCCCTCCACTTT; CDR3aa: CASRLAQHSGHSPLHF
abundance: NA; j_gene: TRBJ2-3; d_gene: TRBD1; v_gene: TRBV7-8; CDR3nt: TGTGCCAGCAGCTTTGGGACAGGGGGCGACACAGATACGCAGTATTTT; CDR3aa: CASSFGTGGDTDTQYF
abundance: NA; j_gene: TRBJ2-1; d_gene: NA; v_gene: TRBV4-3; CDR3nt: TGCGCCAGCAGCCAAGATCACCAGGGATACTACAATGAGCAGTTCTTC; CDR3aa: CASSQDHQGYYNEQFF
abundance: NA; j_gene: TRBJ2-1; d_gene: NA; v_gene: TRBV6-5; CDR3nt: TGTGCCAGCAGCTCAACGGGGTCCGGTGAGCAGTTCTTC; CDR3aa: CASSSTGSGEQFF
abundance: NA; j_gene: TRBJ2-5; d_gene: TRBD2; v_gene: TRBV6-6; CDR3nt: TGTGCCAGCAGTCTAGCGGGAGGCCCGTACCAAGAGACCCAGTACTTC; CDR3aa: CASSLAGGPYQETQYF
abundance: NA; j_gene: TRBJ2-4; d_gene: NA; v_gene: TRBV19; CDR3nt: TGTGCCAGTAGTATGGGGCCGGGAGCCAAAAACATTCAGTACTTC; CDR3aa: CASSMGPGAKNIQYF
abundance: NA; j_gene: TRBJ2-1; d_gene: NA; v_gene: TRBV6-2/TRBV6-3; CDR3nt: TGTGCCAGCAGTTACGGCGGGTTGGGCTACAATGAGCAGTTCTTC; CDR3aa: CASSYGGLGYNEQFF
abundance: NA; j_gene: TRBJ2-5; d_gene: NA; v_gene: TRBV7-2; CDR3nt: TGTGCCAGCAGCCAGCGGCGGAACCAAGAGACCCAGTACTTC; CDR3aa: CASSQRRNQETQYF
abundance: once; j_gene: TRBJ1-6; d_gene: TRBD1; v_gene: TRBV6-5; CDR3nt: TGTGCCAGCAGGCGACAGGGATCGAATTCACCCCTCCACTTT; CDR3aa: CASRRQGSNSPLHF
abundance: NA; j_gene: TRBJ2-3; d_gene: NA; v_gene: TRBV5-1; CDR3nt: TGCGCCAGCAGCTTGGAGGCGGGGACAGATACGCAGTATTTT; CDR3aa: CASSLEAGTDTQYF
abundance: NA; j_gene: TRBJ2-5; d_gene: TRBD1; v_gene: TRBV5-1; CDR3nt: TGCGCCAGCAGCCCCCGACAGGGGGGGGAGACCCAGTACTTC; CDR3aa: CASSPRQGGETQYF
abundance: NA; j_gene: TRBJ2-7; d_gene: TRBD1; v_gene: TRBV2; CDR3nt: TGTGCCAGCAACTCAGGGGGACAGCCAACCGGCGAGCAGTACTTC; CDR3aa: CASNSGGQPTGEQYF
abundance: NA; j_gene: TRBJ1-1; d_gene: NA; v_gene: TRBV5-1; CDR3nt: TGCGCCAGCAGCTTGGCCAGGGGGAACACTGAAGCTTTCTTT; CDR3aa: CASSLARGNTEAFF